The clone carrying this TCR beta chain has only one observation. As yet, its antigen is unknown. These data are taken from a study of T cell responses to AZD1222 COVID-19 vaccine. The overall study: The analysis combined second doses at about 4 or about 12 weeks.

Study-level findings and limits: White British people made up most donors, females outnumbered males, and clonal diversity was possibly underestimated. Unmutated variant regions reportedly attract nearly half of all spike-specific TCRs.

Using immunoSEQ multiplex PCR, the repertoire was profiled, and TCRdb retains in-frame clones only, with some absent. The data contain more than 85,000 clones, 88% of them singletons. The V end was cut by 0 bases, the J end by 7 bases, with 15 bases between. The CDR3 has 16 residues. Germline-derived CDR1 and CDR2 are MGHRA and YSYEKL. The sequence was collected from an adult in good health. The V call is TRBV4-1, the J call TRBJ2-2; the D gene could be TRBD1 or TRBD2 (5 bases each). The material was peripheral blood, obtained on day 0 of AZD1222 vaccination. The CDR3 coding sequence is TGCGCCAGCAGCCAAGATCCGAGGTTGGGGGTCGGGGAGCTGTTTTTT. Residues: CASSQDPRLGVGELFF.